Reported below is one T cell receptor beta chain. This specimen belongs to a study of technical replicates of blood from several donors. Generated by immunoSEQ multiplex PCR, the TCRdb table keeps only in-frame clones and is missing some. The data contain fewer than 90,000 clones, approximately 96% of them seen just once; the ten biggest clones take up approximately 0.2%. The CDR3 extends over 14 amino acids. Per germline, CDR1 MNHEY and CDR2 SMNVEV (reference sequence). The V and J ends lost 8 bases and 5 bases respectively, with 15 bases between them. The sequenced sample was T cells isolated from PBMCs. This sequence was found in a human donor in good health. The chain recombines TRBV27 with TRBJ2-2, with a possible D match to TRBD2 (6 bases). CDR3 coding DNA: TGTGCCAGCCGACTCCCGGGGGAAACCGGGGAGCTGTTTTTT. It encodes CASRLPGETGELFF.